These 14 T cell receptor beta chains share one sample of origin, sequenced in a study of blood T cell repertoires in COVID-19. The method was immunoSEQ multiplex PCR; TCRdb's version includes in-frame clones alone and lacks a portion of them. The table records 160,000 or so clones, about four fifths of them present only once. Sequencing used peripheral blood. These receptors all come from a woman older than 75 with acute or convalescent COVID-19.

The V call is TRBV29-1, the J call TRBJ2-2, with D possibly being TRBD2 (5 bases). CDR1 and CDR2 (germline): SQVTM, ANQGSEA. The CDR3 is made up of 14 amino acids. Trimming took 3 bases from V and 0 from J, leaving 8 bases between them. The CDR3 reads CSVDEGPNTGELFF. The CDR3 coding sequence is TGCAGCGTTGACGAGGGCCCGAACACCGGGGAGCTGTTTTTT.

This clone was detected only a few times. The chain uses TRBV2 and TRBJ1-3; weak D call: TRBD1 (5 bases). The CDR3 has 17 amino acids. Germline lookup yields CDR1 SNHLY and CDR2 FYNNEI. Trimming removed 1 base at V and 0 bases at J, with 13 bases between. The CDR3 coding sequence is TGTGCCAGCAGTGAAGTCTCAGGGAGGAACTCTGGAAACACCATATATTTT. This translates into CASSEVSGRNSGNTIYF.

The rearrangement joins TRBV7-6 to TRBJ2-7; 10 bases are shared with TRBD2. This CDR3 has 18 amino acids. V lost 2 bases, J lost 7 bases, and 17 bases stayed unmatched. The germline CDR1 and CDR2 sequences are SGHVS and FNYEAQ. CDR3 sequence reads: CASSLSPPSGGAIGEQYF. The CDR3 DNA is TGTGCCAGCAGCTTAAGCCCCCCCAGCGGGGGGGCGATCGGAGAGCAGTACTTC.

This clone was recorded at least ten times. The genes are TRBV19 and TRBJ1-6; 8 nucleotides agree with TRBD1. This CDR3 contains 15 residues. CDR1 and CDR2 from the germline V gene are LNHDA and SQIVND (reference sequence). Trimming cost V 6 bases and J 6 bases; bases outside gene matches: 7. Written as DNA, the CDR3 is TGTGCCAGTAGGGTGACAGGGGAAGGTAATTCACCCCTCCACTTT. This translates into CASRVTGEGNSPLHF.

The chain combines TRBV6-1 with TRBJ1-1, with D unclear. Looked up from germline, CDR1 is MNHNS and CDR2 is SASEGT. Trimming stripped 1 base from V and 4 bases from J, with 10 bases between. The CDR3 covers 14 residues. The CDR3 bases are TGTGCCAGCAGTGAAGGGAGGCTCGGCACTGAAGCTTTCTTT. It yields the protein CASSEGRLGTEAFF.

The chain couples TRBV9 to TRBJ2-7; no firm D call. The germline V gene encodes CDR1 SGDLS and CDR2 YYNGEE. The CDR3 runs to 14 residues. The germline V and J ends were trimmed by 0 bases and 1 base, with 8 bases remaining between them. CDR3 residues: CASSVGHQSYEQYF. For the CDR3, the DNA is TGTGCCAGCAGCGTAGGGCATCAATCCTACGAGCAGTACTTC.

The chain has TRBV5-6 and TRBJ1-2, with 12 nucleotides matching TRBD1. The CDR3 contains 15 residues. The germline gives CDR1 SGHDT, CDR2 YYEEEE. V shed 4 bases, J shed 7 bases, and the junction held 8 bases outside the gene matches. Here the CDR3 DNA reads TGTGCCAGCAGCACGCCGGGACAGGGGGCCCGTGGCTACACCTTC. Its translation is CASSTPGQGARGYTF.

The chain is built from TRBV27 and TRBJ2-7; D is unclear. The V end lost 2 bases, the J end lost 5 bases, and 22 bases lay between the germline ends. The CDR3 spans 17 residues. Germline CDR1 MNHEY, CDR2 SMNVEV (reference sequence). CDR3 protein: CASSLSIRNLPSHEQYF. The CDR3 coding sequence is TGTGCCAGCAGTTTAAGTATCCGAAACTTGCCATCTCACGAGCAGTACTTC.

The CDR3 reads CASRESGLTNTEAFF. CDR3 DNA sequence: TGTGCCAGCAGAGAATCGGGACTGACGAACACTGAAGCTTTCTTT. The V call is TRBV6-4, the J call TRBJ1-1; TRBD1 might be the D (5 bases). Between the trimmed V and J ends, which lost 6 bases and 1 base, there was a span of 15 bases. Per germline, CDR1 MRHNA and CDR2 SNTAGT. This CDR3 is built from 15 residues.

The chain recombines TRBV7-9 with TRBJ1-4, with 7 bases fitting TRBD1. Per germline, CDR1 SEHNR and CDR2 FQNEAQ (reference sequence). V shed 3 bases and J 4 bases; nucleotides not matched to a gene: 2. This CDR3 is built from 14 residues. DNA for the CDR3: TGTGCCAGCAGCTTCCGGGACAGTAATGAAAAACTGTTTTTT. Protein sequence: CASSFRDSNEKLFF.

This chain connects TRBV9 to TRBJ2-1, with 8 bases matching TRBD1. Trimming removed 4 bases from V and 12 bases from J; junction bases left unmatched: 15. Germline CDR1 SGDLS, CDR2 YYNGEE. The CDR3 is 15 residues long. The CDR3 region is CASSPSGTGLGGQFF. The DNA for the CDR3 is TGTGCCAGCAGCCCGTCCGGGACAGGCCTTGGGGGGCAGTTCTTC.

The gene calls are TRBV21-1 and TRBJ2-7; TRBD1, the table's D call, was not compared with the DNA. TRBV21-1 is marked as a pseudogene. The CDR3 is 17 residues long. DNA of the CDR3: TGTGCCAGCAGCGCCAGGGACAGGGGGCGTCAAGGTTCCGAGCAGTACTTC. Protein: CASSARDRGRQGSEQYF.

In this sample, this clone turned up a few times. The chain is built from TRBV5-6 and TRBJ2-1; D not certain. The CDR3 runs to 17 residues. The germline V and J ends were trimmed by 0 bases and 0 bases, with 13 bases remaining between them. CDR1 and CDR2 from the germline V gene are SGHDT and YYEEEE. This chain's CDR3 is CASSLALRLSSYNEQFF. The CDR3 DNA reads TGTGCCAGCAGCTTGGCATTGCGCCTTAGCTCCTACAATGAGCAGTTCTTC. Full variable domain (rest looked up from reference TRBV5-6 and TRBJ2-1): DAGVTQSPTHLIKTRGQQVTLRCSPKSGHDTVSWYQQALGQGPQFIFQYYEEEERQRGNFPDRFSGHQFPNYSSELNVNALLLGDSALYLCASSLALRLSSYNEQFFGPGTRLTVL.

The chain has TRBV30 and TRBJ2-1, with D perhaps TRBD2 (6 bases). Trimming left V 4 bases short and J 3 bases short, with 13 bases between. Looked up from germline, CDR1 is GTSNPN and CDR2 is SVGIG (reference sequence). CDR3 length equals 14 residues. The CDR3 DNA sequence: TGTGCCTGGAACGGCGGGGCCTACTACAATGAGCAGTTCTTC. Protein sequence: CAWNGGAYYNEQFF.